This paragraph reports one T cell receptor (beta chain). Its antigen is currently unknown. The data derive from a study of shared clonotypes between healthy human individuals. Broader study findings: Non-shared clonotypes were found to have lower generation probabilities than the clonotypes that were shared by all four of the sorted-subset donors.

Per the germline V gene, CDR1 is SEHNR and CDR2 is FQNEAQ (reference sequence). The CDR3 has 15 residues. Trimming removed 5 bases at V and 4 bases at J, with 14 bases between. This table comes from immunoSEQ multiplex PCR, and its TCRdb copy is limited to in-frame clones, with some not included. This sample has 2 million to 2.5 million clones, with approximately 94% found just once. The rearrangement links TRBV7-9 to TRBJ2-2; D may correspond to TRBD1 or TRBD2 (5 bases each). This TCR was sampled from a young man in good health. The sample taken for sequencing was naive CD4+ T cells sorted from blood. Subset given: CD45RA+ positively selected. The CDR3 reads CASSVRSGSTGELFF. DNA for the CDR3: TGTGCCAGCAGCGTAAGATCAGGGAGCACCGGGGAGCTGTTTTTT.